Listed here are 17 T cell receptor beta chains from one sample, sequenced in a study of T-cell reconstitution after alpha-beta-depleted transplantation in children. Unique molecular identifiers were built into the TCRbeta library. Each CDR3 protein gets one entry after TCRdb re-called the PCR reads with MiXCR. The sample yields about 610,000 distinct CDR3 sequences, about 10% seen once. Source: PBMCs from the stem cell graft donor, taken from the stem cell graft. Receptor source: a human donor who donated a stem cell graft to a child with acute myeloid leukemia.

This clonotype has ten or more counts. V gene TRBV12-3 or TRBV12-4 combines with J gene TRBJ1-1, with 8 bases that match TRBD1. The CDR3 has 14 residues. V lost 6 bases to trimming and J lost 1 base; unmatched junction nucleotides: 4. The CDR3 DNA sequence: TGTGCCAGCAGGCGGGGACAGGCGAACACTGAAGCTTTCTTT. This codes for CASRRGQANTEAFF.

This clonotype was found many times. The gene calls are TRBV6-5 and TRBJ1-1; 8 nucleotides align to TRBD1. CDR1 and CDR2 from the germline V gene are MNHEY and SVGAGI. This CDR3 has 13 residues. V shed 6 bases and J 11 bases; nucleotides not matched to a gene: 11. CDR3 bases: TGTGCCAGCAGCCAGACAGGGGCCCTTGGGGCTTTCTTT. Translating it yields CASSQTGALGAFF.

The rearrangement uses TRBV20-1 and TRBJ2-2; the D gene is possibly TRBD1 (6 bases). This CDR3 is 15 amino acids long. Between the trimmed V and J ends, which lost 5 bases and 1 base, there was a span of 14 bases. Germline CDR1 DFQATT, CDR2 SNEGSKA (reference sequence). The CDR3 reads CSAEWTDRNTGELFF. The CDR3, as DNA: TGCAGTGCTGAATGGACAGATAGGAACACCGGGGAGCTGTTTTTT.

The chain is built from TRBV12-3 or TRBV12-4 and TRBJ2-7; TRBD2 matches 8 bases. Trimming removed 2 bases from V and 5 bases from J; junction bases left unmatched: 5. The CDR3 runs to 14 residues. CDR3 residues: CASSLSGLDNEQYF. In DNA, the CDR3 is TGTGCCAGCAGTTTATCGGGACTAGATAACGAGCAGTACTTC.

This clonotype was counted many times. The chain has TRBV6-5 and TRBJ2-1; tentative D call: TRBD2 (5 bases). The CDR3 has 15 residues. The germline gives CDR1 MNHEY, CDR2 SVGAGI. Trimming stripped 2 bases from V and 6 bases from J, with 14 bases between. The CDR3, as DNA: TGTGCCAGCAGTTACATCGGGGTCGCGGGCAATGAGCAGTTCTTC. This translates into CASSYIGVAGNEQFF.

The V and J genes are TRBV12-3 or TRBV12-4 and TRBJ2-5; D call uncertain. V lost 4 bases, J lost 5 bases, and 11 bases lay in between. CDR3 length equals 13 residues. CDR3 DNA sequence: TGTGCCAGCAGTTCTGGGGAAGAGGAGACCCAGTACTTC. Protein product: CASSSGEEETQYF.

This clonotype was recorded a few times. V and J are TRBV27 and TRBJ2-6, with a possible D match to TRBD1 (6 bases). The germline V gene encodes CDR1 MNHEY and CDR2 SMNVEV (reference sequence). V lost 4 bases to trimming and J lost 4 bases, with 32 bases between them. The CDR3 loop spans 22 amino acids. CDR3 coding DNA: TGTGCCAGCAGTTCCCTTTTTTTCCGGACAGAATCGGCCGTGGGAGGGGCCAACGTCCTGACTTTC. Translated, it gives CASSSLFFRTESAVGGANVLTF.

This clonotype was observed a few times. V is TRBV12-3 or TRBV12-4 and J is TRBJ2-7; 8 nucleotides match TRBD1. The CDR3 totals 13 residues. J lost 6 bases, V lost 8 bases, and 9 bases had no gene match. The CDR3: CASGVTGAGEQYF. The CDR3 DNA reads TGTGCCAGCGGCGTGACAGGGGCCGGCGAGCAGTACTTC.

Regarding this clonotype: The DNA is omitted, as the CDR3 cannot be located on it reliably, and the CDR3 follows TCRdb's listing. The rearrangement uses TRBV29-1 and TRBJ2-1; TRBD2, the D gene given by the table, was not confirmed from the DNA. Termini included, the CDR3 measures 13 amino acids. Germline CDR1 SQVTM, CDR2 ANQGSEA. The CDR3 protein is CSVRVASGTPSGF.

To note about this clonotype: A junction end diverges from the germline sequence, so it may reflect a read error. The chain has TRBV20-1 and TRBJ2-3; TRBD2 matches at 11 bases. Germline V gene data show CDR1 as DFQATT and CDR2 as SNEGSKA (reference sequence). The CDR3 extends over 14 amino acids. CDR3 loop: CSARGLAGPSGQYF. CDR3 DNA sequence: TGCAGTGCAAGAGGACTAGCGGGCCCAAGCGGGCAGTATTTT.

The genes are TRBV7-2 and TRBJ1-4, with 7 bases fitting TRBD1. V was pared by 5 bases and J by 11 bases, with 8 bases of the junction left unmatched. CDR3 size: 13 residues. Germline assignment: CDR1 SGHTA and CDR2 FQGNSA. The chain's CDR3 is CASSPDRLDKLFF. DNA of the CDR3: TGTGCCAGCAGCCCGGACAGGCTGGATAAACTGTTTTTT.

This clonotype appeared a few times. The chain combines TRBV13 with TRBJ2-1; 8 bases match TRBD2. J was trimmed by 6 bases and V by 5 bases; bases with no gene match: 6. The CDR3 runs 14 residues. CDR1 and CDR2 from the germline V gene are PRHDT and FYEKMQ (reference sequence). The CDR3 loop reads CASSPSGLGNEQFF. CDR3 bases: TGTGCCAGCAGCCCTAGCGGGTTGGGCAATGAGCAGTTCTTC.

At least ten counts were recorded for this clonotype. The V gene is TRBV25-1, the J gene TRBJ2-7; no definite D call. CDR1 is MGHDK and CDR2 is SYGVNS in the germline V gene. Trimming shortened V by 6 bases and J by 3 bases, and 6 bases separated the two germline ends. The CDR3 extends over 11 amino acids. The CDR3 nucleotides read TGTGCCAGCAGCGCGATCTACGAGCAGTACTTC. This codes for CASSAIYEQYF.

This clonotype was recorded many times. The chain is built from TRBV29-1 and TRBJ2-3; perhaps TRBD2 as D (6 bases). Trimming removed 6 bases from V and 0 bases from J, with 19 bases in between. Germline values: CDR1 SQVTM, CDR2 ANQGSEA. The CDR3 loop spans 16 amino acids. CDR3 nucleotides: TGCAGCGTGACCGGCCTAGCGAGTGAGAGCACAGATACGCAGTATTTT. It yields the protein CSVTGLASESTDTQYF.

This clonotype was detected ten times or more. V gene TRBV6-5 combines with J gene TRBJ2-2, with TRBD1 matching over 12 bases. After removal of 3 bases from V and 4 bases from J, the junction contained 9 bases not matched to a gene. The CDR3 is 18 residues long. Germline V gene sequence: CDR1 MNHEY, CDR2 SVGAGI. The CDR3 here is CASSYKGQGARGTGELFF. CDR3 bases: TGTGCCAGCAGTTATAAGGGACAGGGGGCGAGAGGCACCGGGGAGCTGTTTTTT.

This clonotype occurred a few times. The chain couples TRBV7-9 to TRBJ2-2; D ambiguous. The CDR3 loop spans 13 amino acids. With 7 bases removed from V and 6 bases from J, the gap between germline ends came to 12 bases. From germline, CDR1 is SEHNR and CDR2 FQNEAQ (reference sequence). For the CDR3, the DNA is TGTGCCAGCACCATACTTGGCGCCGGGGAGCTGTTTTTT. Its translation is CASTILGAGELFF.

This clonotype turned up a few times. The chain recombines TRBV28 with TRBJ2-7; 9 positions agree with TRBD1. The length of the CDR3 is 14 residues. V was pared by 5 bases and J by 6 bases, with 8 bases of the junction left unmatched. Germline V gene lookup returns CDR1 MDHEN and CDR2 SYDVKM. DNA of the CDR3: TGTGCCAGCAGTCTCGGACAGGGGAGGTCCGAGCAGTACTTC. It yields the protein CASSLGQGRSEQYF.